This T cell receptor beta chain is from a study of T cell repertoires in cytomegalovirus infection. Study information: Public TCR beta signature analysis indicated the presence of both CMV infection and matching HLA type.

Via MiXCR, TCRdb re-called the reads, giving one row per CDR3 protein. The sample includes 800,000 to 950,000 distinct CDR3 sequences, 30% to 35% of them seen just once. With respect to this clonotype: No antigen is known for it.

Between the trimmed V and J ends, which lost 5 bases and 2 bases, there was a span of 13 bases. Germline CDR1 is SGHVS and CDR2 is FNYEAQ. CDR3 length equals 15 residues. This TCR was recovered from a human donor in good health (CMV status not recorded). Some clones in this sample may be carry-over from other donors' samples. This sample comprised cultured CD8+ T cells from PBMCs, obtained from culture after CMV antigen stimulation. This sequence joins TRBV7-6 and TRBJ2-1; weak D call: TRBD1 (6 bases). The CDR3 here is CASSLGQRAYNEQFF. DNA for the CDR3: TGTGCCAGCAGCCTAGGACAGAGAGCCTACAATGAGCAGTTCTTC.